The TCR beta chain under discussion was sequenced for a study of identical twins. General study results and limits: While abundant cord blood beta clonotypes carried fewer insertions, memory repertoires showed no such pattern. There was an excess of low generation probability in the out-of-frame alpha sequences that twins shared.

The donor group consisted entirely of healthy Caucasians. The table lists this clonotype with a few counts. The antigen remains unidentified. Via MiXCR, TCRdb re-called the 5' RACE reads, giving one row per CDR3 protein. This table has roughly 750,000 distinct CDR3 sequences, around 20% appearing once. The CDR3 contains 13 residues. Germline values: CDR1 MNHEY, CDR2 SVGAGI. Trimming removed 0 bases at V and 6 bases at J, with 9 bases between. The same sample was also used in a study of T cells expressing NK-cell markers. That paper notes: From sorted CD3+CD56+NKG2C+, CD3+CD56+NKG2C- and CD3+CD56-NKG2C+ T cells came the TCR beta repertoires.

The sequenced sample consisted of PBMCs. V gene TRBV6-5 combines with J gene TRBJ2-7; no definite D call. This clonotype originated in a woman under 30 in good health. CDR3 bases: TGTGCCAGCAGTTACTCTCGACGGTTCGAGCAGTACTTC. Translated: CASSYSRRFEQYF.